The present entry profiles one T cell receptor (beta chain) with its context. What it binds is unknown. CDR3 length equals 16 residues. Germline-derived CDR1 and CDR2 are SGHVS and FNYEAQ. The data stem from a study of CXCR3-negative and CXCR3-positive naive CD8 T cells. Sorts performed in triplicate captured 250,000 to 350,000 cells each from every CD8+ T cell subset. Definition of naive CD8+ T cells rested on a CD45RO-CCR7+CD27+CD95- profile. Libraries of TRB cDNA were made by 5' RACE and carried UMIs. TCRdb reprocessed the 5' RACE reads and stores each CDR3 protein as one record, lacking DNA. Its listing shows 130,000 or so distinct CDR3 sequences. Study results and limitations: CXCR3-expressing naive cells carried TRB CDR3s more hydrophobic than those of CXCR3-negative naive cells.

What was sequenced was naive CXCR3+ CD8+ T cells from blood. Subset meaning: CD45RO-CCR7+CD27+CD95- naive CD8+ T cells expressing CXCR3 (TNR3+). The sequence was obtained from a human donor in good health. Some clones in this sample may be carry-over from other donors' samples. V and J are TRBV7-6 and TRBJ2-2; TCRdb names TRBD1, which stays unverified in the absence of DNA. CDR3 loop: CASSLAPALNTGELFF.